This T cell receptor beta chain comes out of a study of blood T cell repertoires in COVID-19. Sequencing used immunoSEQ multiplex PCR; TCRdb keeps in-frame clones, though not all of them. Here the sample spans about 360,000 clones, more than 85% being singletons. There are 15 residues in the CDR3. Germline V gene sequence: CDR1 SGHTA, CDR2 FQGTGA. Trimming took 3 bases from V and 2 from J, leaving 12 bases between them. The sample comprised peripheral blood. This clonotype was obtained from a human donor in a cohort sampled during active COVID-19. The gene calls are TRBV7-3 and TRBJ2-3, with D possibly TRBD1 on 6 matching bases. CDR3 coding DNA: TGTGCCAGCAGCTTTGGGGGACATTTCACAGATACGCAGTATTTT. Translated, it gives CASSFGGHFTDTQYF.